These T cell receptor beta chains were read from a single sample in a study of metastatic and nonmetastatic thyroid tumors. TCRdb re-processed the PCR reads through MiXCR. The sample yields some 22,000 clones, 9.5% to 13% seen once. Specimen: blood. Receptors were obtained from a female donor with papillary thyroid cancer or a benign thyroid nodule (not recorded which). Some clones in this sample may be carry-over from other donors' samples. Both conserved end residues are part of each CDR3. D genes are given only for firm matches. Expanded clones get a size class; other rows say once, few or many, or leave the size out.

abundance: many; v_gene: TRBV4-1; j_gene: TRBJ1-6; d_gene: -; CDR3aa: CASSQGAGQYNSPLHF; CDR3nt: TGCGCCAGCAGCCAGGGGGCGGGACAATATAATTCACCCCTCCACTTT
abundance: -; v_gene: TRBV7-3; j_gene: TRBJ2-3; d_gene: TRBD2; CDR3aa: CASSLTSGLAGGTGDTQYF; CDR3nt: TGTGCCAGCAGCTTAACCTCGGGACTAGCGGGGGGCACGGGAGATACGCAGTATTTT
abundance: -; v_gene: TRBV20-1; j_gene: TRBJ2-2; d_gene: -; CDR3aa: CSAPGGGENTGELFF; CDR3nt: TGCAGTGCTCCGGGGGGCGGGGAGAACACCGGGGAGCTGTTTTTT
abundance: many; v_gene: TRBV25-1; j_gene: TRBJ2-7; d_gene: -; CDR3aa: CASSGGYEQYF; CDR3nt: TGTGCCAGCAGTGGGGGATACGAGCAGTACTTC
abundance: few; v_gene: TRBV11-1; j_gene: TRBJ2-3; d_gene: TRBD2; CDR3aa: CASSTSGRGTDTQYF; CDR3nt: TGTGCCAGCAGCACTAGCGGGAGAGGCACAGATACGCAGTATTTT
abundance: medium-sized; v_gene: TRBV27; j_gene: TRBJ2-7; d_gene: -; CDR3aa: CASSFGGAEQYF; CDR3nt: TGTGCCAGCAGTTTTGGTGGGGCCGAGCAGTACTTC
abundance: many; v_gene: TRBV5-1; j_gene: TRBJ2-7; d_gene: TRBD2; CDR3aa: CASVVGLAGLYEQYF; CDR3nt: TGCGCCAGCGTAGTAGGGCTAGCGGGCCTCTACGAGCAGTACTTC
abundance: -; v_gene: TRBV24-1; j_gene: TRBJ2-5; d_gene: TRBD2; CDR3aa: CATSDLGTSGSPGAQENQYF; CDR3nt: TGTGCCACCAGTGATCTCGGGACTAGCGGGTCCCCGGGCGCTCAAGAGAACCAGTACTTC
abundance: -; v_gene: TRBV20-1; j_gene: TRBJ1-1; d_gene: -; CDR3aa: CSARDGGSLNTEAFF; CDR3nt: TGCAGTGCTAGAGATGGGGGATCCCTGAACACTGAAGCTTTCTTT
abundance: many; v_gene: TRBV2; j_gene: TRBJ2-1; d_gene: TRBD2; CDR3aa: CASSGLAVRIGNEQFF; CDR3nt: TGTGCCAGCTCCGGACTAGCGGTTAGGATAGGCAATGAGCAGTTCTTC
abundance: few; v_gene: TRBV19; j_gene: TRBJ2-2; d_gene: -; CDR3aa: CASSILSGTGELFF; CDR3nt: TGTGCCAGTAGTATCCTATCTGGAACCGGGGAGCTGTTTTTT
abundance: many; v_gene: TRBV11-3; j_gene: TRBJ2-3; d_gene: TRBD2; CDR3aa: CASSHGLAGEIPDTQYF; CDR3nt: TGTGCCAGCAGCCACGGACTAGCGGGAGAGATCCCAGATACGCAGTATTTT
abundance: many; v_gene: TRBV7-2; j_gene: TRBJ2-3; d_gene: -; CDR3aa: CASSSMYRDTQYF; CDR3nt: TGTGCCAGCAGCTCCATGTACCGTGATACGCAGTATTTT
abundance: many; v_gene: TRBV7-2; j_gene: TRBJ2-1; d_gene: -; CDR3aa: CASSLAANNEQFF; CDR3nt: TGTGCCAGCAGCTTAGCGGCTAACAATGAGCAGTTCTTC
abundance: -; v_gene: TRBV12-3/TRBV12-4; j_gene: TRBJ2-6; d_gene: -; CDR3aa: CASSLLRANVLTF; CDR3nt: TGTGCCAGCAGCCTCCTGCGGGCCAACGTCCTGACTTTC
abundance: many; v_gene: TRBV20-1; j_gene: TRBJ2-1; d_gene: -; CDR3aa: CSARPTGVRNNEQFF; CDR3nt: TGCAGTGCTAGACCCACGGGAGTCCGAAACAATGAGCAGTTCTTC
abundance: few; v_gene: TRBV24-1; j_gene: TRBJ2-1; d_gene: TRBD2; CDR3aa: CATSDQGLAGGNEQFF; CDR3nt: TGTGCCACCAGTGATCAGGGACTAGCGGGAGGTAATGAGCAGTTCTTC
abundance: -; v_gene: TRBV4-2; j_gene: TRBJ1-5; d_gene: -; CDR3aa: CASSQEDGQPQHF; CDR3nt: TGTGCCAGCAGCCAAGAGGACGGTCAGCCCCAGCATTTT
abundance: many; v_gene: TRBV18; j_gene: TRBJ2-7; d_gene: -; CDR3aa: CASSPGREYEQYF; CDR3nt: TGTGCCAGCTCACCGGGACGGGAATACGAGCAGTACTTC
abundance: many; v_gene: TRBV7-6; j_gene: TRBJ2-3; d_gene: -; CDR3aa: CASSPWGRGALDGDTQYF; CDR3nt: TGTGCCAGCAGCCCTTGGGGTCGGGGGGCCTTGGATGGGGATACGCAGTATTTT
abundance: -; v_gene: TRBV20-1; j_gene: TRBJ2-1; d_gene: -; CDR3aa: CSAGSSGSFYNGQFF; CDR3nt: TGCAGTGCTGGAAGTAGCGGCAGCTTCTACAATGGGCAGTTCTTC
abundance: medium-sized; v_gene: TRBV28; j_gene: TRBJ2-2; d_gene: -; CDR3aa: CASSFTGVGELFF; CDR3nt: TGTGCCAGCAGTTTCACGGGAGTCGGGGAGCTGTTTTTT
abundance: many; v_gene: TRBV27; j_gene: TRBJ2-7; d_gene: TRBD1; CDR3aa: CASSFGTASSYEQYF; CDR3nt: TGTGCCAGCAGTTTCGGGACAGCTAGCTCCTACGAGCAGTACTTC
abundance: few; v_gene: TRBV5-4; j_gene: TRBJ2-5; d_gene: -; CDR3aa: CASSKLPRETQYF; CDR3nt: TGTGCCAGCAGCAAATTGCCGAGGGAGACCCAGTACTTC